These T cell receptor beta chains were read from a single sample in a study of regulatory T cells in long-lasting Graves disease. TCRdb re-derived calls from the multiplex PCR reads in MiXCR, one entry per CDR3 protein. The sample lists 550,000 to 600,000 distinct CDR3 sequences, more than 15% occurring once. These data were also filed under a second study, of T cells in Graves' hyperthyroidism and ophthalmopathy.

This sample comprised peripheral blood mononuclear cells (PBMCs), obtained at new diagnosis, from a patient treated with antithyroid drugs. The receptors come from a man between 18 and 29 years old with Graves disease. CDR3s include the opening cysteine and the closing phenylalanine or tryptophan. D genes are given only for firm matches. Some rows have no size entry. The others give once, few or many, or a class for an expanded clone.

>.|TRBD1|TRBJ1-5|TRBV20-1
CSARDRGQGFGQPQHF
TGCAGTGCCAGAGACCGGGGACAGGGTTTCGGTCAGCCCCAGCATTTT
>.|.|TRBJ2-2|TRBV29-1
CSVEDPQANTGELFF
TGCAGCGTTGAGGACCCCCAGGCGAACACCGGGGAGCTGTTTTTT
>many|.|TRBJ2-2|TRBV12-3/TRBV12-4
CASSSQGHGELFF
TGTGCCAGCAGTTCACAGGGACACGGGGAGCTGTTTTTT
>.|.|TRBJ2-3|TRBV4-1
CASSQPTRTRVGTDTQYF
TGCGCCAGCAGCCAACCTACTAGGACCAGAGTGGGGACAGATACGCAGTATTTT
>.|TRBD1|TRBJ1-2|TRBV27
CASSLTGSRRDYGYTF
TGTGCCAGCAGCCTGACAGGGAGCCGGCGTGACTATGGCTACACCTTC
>many|TRBD1|TRBJ2-2|TRBV13
CASSQRGTGHTGELFF
TGTGCCAGCAGCCAAAGAGGGACAGGCCACACCGGGGAGCTGTTTTTT
>.|TRBD1|TRBJ1-2|TRBV25-1
CASSDWQGAPYGYTF
TGTGCCAGCAGTGATTGGCAGGGGGCTCCCTATGGCTACACCTTC
>.|.|TRBJ1-1|TRBV18
CASSPGLLRAEAFF
TGTGCCAGCTCACCCGGGCTCCTGCGGGCTGAAGCTTTCTTT
>few|.|TRBJ1-1|TRBV6-1
CATQGSGTEAFF
TGTGCCACCCAGGGTAGCGGCACTGAAGCTTTCTTT
>.|.|TRBJ2-1|TRBV20-1
CSATGGVNEQFF
TGCAGCGCAACCGGAGGGGTCAATGAGCAGTTCTTC
>.|.|TRBJ2-1|TRBV20-1
CSARSGYNEQFF
TGCAGTGCTAGGTCCGGCTACAATGAGCAGTTCTTC
>.|TRBD1|TRBJ2-7|TRBV4-1
CASSPPGRTGGNEQYF
TGCGCCAGCAGCCCTCCGGGCCGGACAGGGGGCAACGAGCAGTACTTC
>many|.|TRBJ2-7|TRBV6-1
CASSEAGEGEQYF
TGTGCCAGCAGTGAAGCTGGCGAGGGCGAGCAGTACTTC
>few|.|TRBJ2-1|TRBV2
CASTPQAGAGKFEQFF
TGTGCCAGCACTCCCCAGGCAGGGGCGGGGAAATTTGAGCAGTTCTTC
>.|TRBD2|TRBJ2-5|TRBV11-1
CASSDPLAGGEETQYF
TGTGCCAGCAGCGACCCCTTAGCGGGAGGGGAAGAGACCCAGTACTTC
>few|TRBD1|TRBJ1-2|TRBV5-1
CASSERTGGSDGYTF
TGCGCCAGCAGCGAACGGACAGGCGGGTCGGATGGCTACACCTTC
>.|TRBD2|TRBJ2-1|TRBV3-1
CASSPRGSSGSNEQFF
TGTGCCAGCAGCCCCCGGGGGTCTAGCGGGAGCAATGAGCAGTTCTTC
>few|TRBD1|TRBJ1-2|TRBV6-1
CASRTGTGTSNYGYTF
TGTGCCAGCAGAACCGGGACAGGGACCTCTAACTATGGCTACACCTTC
>few|.|TRBJ1-4|TRBV5-4
CASSPGGGEKLFF
TGTGCCAGCAGTCCCGGGGGAGGTGAAAAACTGTTTTTT
>few|TRBD2|TRBJ2-1|TRBV3-1
CASSQGSGSYNEQFF
TGTGCCAGCAGCCAAGGGAGCGGGAGTTACAATGAGCAGTTCTTC
>few|.|TRBJ2-1|TRBV3-1
CASSLSPLWDDDNEQFF
TGTGCCAGCAGCCTGTCCCCCCTGTGGGATGACGACAATGAGCAGTTCTTC
>few|.|TRBJ2-1|TRBV5-4
CASSPSGQRANNEQFF
TGTGCCAGCAGCCCATCAGGCCAGCGGGCTAACAATGAGCAGTTCTTC
>.|.|TRBJ2-5|TRBV7-2
CASSLASVGETQYF
TGTGCCAGCAGCTTAGCTAGCGTAGGAGAGACCCAGTACTTC